A selection of T cell receptor beta chains follows, all from one sample in a study of cytomegalovirus exposure and HLA in healthy donors. The assay was immunoSEQ multiplex PCR, and TCRdb's table has in-frame clones only and misses some. The sample has some 130,000 clones; around three quarters are singletons. Sequencing used PBMCs. Source of these receptors: a woman between 45 and 60 years old in good health and CMV-seronegative. Both conserved end residues are part of each CDR3. Fields, in order: V gene, J gene, D gene, clone size, CDR3 DNA, CDR3 protein. D genes are given only for firm matches. Expanded clones get a size class; other rows say once, few or many, or leave the size out.

v_gene: TRBV7-3
j_gene: TRBJ1-1
d_gene: .
abundance: .
CDR3nt: TGTGCCAGCAGACGAGGACAAGGGGCCATGGAAGCTTTCTTT
CDR3aa: CASRRGQGAMEAFF

v_gene: TRBV10-3
j_gene: TRBJ2-7
d_gene: TRBD2
abundance: .
CDR3nt: TGTGCCATCAGGGTGGGACTAGCGGGAGTCGACGAGCAGTACTTC
CDR3aa: CAIRVGLAGVDEQYF

v_gene: TRBV9
j_gene: TRBJ2-2
d_gene: TRBD1
abundance: .
CDR3nt: TGTGCCAGCAGCCCCCTAAGGCAGGGGGCAAACACCGGGGAGCTGTTTTTT
CDR3aa: CASSPLRQGANTGELFF

v_gene: TRBV7-9
j_gene: TRBJ2-1
d_gene: .
abundance: few
CDR3nt: TGTGCCAGCAGCTTTGGGGGGATTAGCTCCTACAATGAGCAGTTCTTC
CDR3aa: CASSFGGISSYNEQFF

v_gene: TRBV7-3
j_gene: TRBJ2-1
d_gene: TRBD2
abundance: .
CDR3nt: TGTGCCAGCAGCTCCAGCGGGAGTGCGCAGTTCTTC
CDR3aa: CASSSSGSAQFF

v_gene: TRBV30
j_gene: TRBJ2-1
d_gene: TRBD1
abundance: .
CDR3nt: TGTGCCTGGAGACCCACGGGACAGTGGTTATGGGGTGAGCAGTTCTTC
CDR3aa: CAWRPTGQWLWGEQFF

v_gene: TRBV10-3
j_gene: TRBJ1-4
d_gene: .
abundance: few
CDR3nt: TGTGCCATCAGTGAGAACAGGGCGACTAATGAAAAACTGTTTTTT
CDR3aa: CAISENRATNEKLFF

v_gene: TRBV7-2
j_gene: TRBJ2-2
d_gene: .
abundance: .
CDR3nt: TGTGCCAGCAGCGGCAGGGGAGCCGGGGAGCTGTTTTTT
CDR3aa: CASSGRGAGELFF

v_gene: TRBV6-5
j_gene: TRBJ2-7
d_gene: TRBD1
abundance: .
CDR3nt: TGTGCCAGCAGCCGCGCGGGACAGGCCTCCTACGAGCAGTACTTC
CDR3aa: CASSRAGQASYEQYF

v_gene: TRBV6-1
j_gene: TRBJ1-4
d_gene: .
abundance: few
CDR3nt: TGTGCCAGCACGGAGGCAGTAAATACTAATGAAAAACTGTTTTTT
CDR3aa: CASTEAVNTNEKLFF

v_gene: TRBV14
j_gene: TRBJ2-1
d_gene: .
abundance: .
CDR3nt: TGTGCCAGCAGCCAGACAACAGGCTTCTCCTACAATGAGCAGTTCTTC
CDR3aa: CASSQTTGFSYNEQFF

v_gene: TRBV10-2
j_gene: TRBJ2-1
d_gene: TRBD2
abundance: .
CDR3nt: TGCGCCAGCAGTGAGAGAGGGCGGGAGGGTAAGGGCAATGAGCAGTTCTTC
CDR3aa: CASSERGREGKGNEQFF

v_gene: TRBV11-2
j_gene: TRBJ1-5
d_gene: TRBD1
abundance: .
CDR3nt: TGTGCCAGCAGCTTAGATCGAGGGGGCTGGCAGCCCCAGCATTTT
CDR3aa: CASSLDRGGWQPQHF